This TCR beta chain was sequenced during a study of blood T cells in healthy people across ages (dated by TCRdb to between 2015 and 2017). With regard to the full study: Template switching captured roughly one uniquely barcoded TCR beta cDNA molecule per two T cells in model experiments. The study analyzed two additional independent replicas of 1 million unique cDNA reads from the same blood draw for two donors, one aged 18 to 30 and one aged 80 or older. Using deep sequencing normalized with unique cDNA molecular identifiers, the study measured how TCR beta repertoire diversity changes with age. Donors were grouped into four age groups: young (average about 15 years), middle-aged (39), aged (about 60) and long-lived (about 89). To avoid experimental bias, donors of different ages were spread randomly across the sequencing lanes.

Points on this clonotype: Its target antigen remains unknown. No clone much larger than this one lies a single base away; base qualities are absent.

Study-wide findings and limitations: Compared with the aged group, the long-lived group had more naive CD4+ T cells, fewer expanded clones and increased TCR diversity, suggesting age selection. Bulk unsorted PBMC profiling prevented conclusive comparison of naive and antigen-experienced compartments. As age increased, observed TCR beta diversity per million T cells dropped in a roughly linear way, and a significant reduction was already evident by age about 40. Because donor CMV infection status was unknown, age-related changes in expanded clonotypes were potentially confounded. A strong correlation was found between observed TCR beta diversity and the percentage of naive T cells measured by flow cytometry. Estimates of total diversity based on one million sequenced T cells were considered lower bounds and underestimates.

The method was 5' RACE. TCRdb shows the sequencer as Illumina HiSeq 2500. The second PCR ran for about 7 to 11 cycles and used a J-beta primer mix along with a sample-barcoded 5' primer. A unique molecular identifier was introduced onto each TCR beta cDNA molecule by a template-switch 5' adaptor carrying 12 random nucleotides. Each sample yielded at least 3 million CDR3-containing paired-end reads. The Mint cDNA synthesis kit, primed by a TRBC-specific oligonucleotide, was used to synthesize first-strand cDNA from all RNA. Following uracil-DNA glycosylase treatment, a first 18-cycle PCR with universal primers M1SS and BC2_uni_R was performed on all cDNA. The authors processed their data as follows. Normalization of each sample was performed by random selection of 1 million high-quality reads, each carrying a distinct molecular identifier. Instead of being binned into consensus sequences, reads with shared molecular identifiers were discarded. CDR3 identification, clonotype clustering and error correction used MiTCR with a Q25 quality threshold and the strictest error-elimination algorithm. A nonparametric unseen species model with Euler transformation was used to estimate a lower bound on total TCR beta diversity. The public reads were reanalyzed by TCRdb: fastp trimming at Q25, MiXCR alignment, in-frame beta chains only. CDR3 protein sequences are deduplicated, and each keeps its most common genes and DNA. Here the V and J calls rest on TCRdb's processing, not on the authors' analysis. For this sample the table gives over 1,500,000 distinct CDR3 sequences, of which 49% were detected only once. The ten biggest clones cover roughly 2.1% of the sample.

The donors were 40 or so Caucasian individuals from Russia, aged about 6 to 100 years, who were systemically healthy. Roughly 9.5 milliliters of peripheral blood were drawn from each donor into EDTA-treated Vacutainer tubes. PBMCs were isolated by Ficoll-Paque density-gradient centrifugation, with at least 6 million obtained per sample. Trizol reagent was used to extract total RNA from the PBMCs, yielding at least 5.5 micrograms per sample. For every donor, flow cytometry on a PBMC aliquot measured the percentage of naive CD45RAhigh/CD27high T cells. The germline V gene encodes CDR1 SGHRS and CDR2 YFSETQ. The CDR3 spans 16 residues, from the cysteine through the phenylalanine. Here the CDR3 DNA is all that survives: 48 bases in frame from base 1. Germline trimming amounts to 1 base on V and 1 base on J, with 6 as the count of junction bases outside the gene matches.

This receptor was identified in a woman aged 40 to 50 in good health. The material sequenced was blood. In this chain, TRBV5-1 is recombined with TRBJ2-7, and TRBD1 aligns with 9 junction nucleotides. The sequence in DNA is TGCGCCAGCAGCTTGTATCCCGGGACAGGGTCCTACGAGCAGTACTTC. The translation is CASSLYPGTGSYEQYF.